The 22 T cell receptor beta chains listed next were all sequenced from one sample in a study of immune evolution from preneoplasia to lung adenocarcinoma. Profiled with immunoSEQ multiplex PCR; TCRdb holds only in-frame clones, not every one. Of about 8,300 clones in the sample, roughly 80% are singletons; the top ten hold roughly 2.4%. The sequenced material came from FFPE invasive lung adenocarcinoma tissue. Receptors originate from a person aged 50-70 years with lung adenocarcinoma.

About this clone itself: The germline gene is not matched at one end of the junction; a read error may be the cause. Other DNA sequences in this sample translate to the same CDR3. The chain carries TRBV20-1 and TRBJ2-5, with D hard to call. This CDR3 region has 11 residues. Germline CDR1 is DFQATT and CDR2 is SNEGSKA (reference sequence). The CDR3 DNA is TGCAGTGCGGAAAACCAAGAAACCCAGTACTTC. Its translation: CSAENQETQYF.

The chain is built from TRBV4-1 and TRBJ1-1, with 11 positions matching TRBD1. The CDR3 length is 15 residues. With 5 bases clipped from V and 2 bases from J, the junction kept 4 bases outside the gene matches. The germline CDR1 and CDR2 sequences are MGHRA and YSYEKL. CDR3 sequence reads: CASSGRTGGNTEAFF. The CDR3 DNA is TGCGCCAGCAGCGGTAGGACAGGGGGCAACACTGAAGCTTTCTTT.

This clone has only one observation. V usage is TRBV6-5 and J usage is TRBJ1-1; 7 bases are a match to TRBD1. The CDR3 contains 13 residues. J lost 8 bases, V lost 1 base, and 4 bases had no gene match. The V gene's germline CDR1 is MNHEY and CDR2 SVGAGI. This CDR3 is CASSYLQGIEAFF. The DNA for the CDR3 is TGTGCCAGCAGTTACTTACAGGGGATCGAAGCTTTCTTT.

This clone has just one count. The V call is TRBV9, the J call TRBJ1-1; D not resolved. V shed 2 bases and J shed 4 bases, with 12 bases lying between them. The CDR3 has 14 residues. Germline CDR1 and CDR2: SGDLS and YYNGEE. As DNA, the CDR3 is TGTGCCAGCAGCGTTGGACCCCTCCCCACTGAAGCTTTCTTT. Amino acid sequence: CASSVGPLPTEAFF. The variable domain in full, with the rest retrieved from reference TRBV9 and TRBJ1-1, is DSGVTQTPKHLITATGQRVTLRCSPRSGDLSVYWYQQSLDQGLQFLIQYYNGEERAKGNILERFSAQQFPDLHSELNLSSLELGDSALYFCASSVGPLPTEAFFGQGTRLTVV.

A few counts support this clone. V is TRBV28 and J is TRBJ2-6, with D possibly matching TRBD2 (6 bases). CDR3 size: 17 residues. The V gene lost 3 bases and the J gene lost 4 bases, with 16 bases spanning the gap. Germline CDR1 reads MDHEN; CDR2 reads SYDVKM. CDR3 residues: CASSLWRGKGGANVLTF. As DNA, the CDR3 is TGTGCCAGCAGTTTGTGGCGGGGAAAGGGCGGGGCCAACGTCCTGACTTTC.

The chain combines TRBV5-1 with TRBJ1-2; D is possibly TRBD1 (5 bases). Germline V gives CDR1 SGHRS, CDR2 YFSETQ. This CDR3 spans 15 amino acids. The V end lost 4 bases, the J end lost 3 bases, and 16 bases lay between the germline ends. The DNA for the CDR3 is TGCGCCAGCAGCCCCTCGCCGGCGGGGGACTATGGCTACACCTTC. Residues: CASSPSPAGDYGYTF.

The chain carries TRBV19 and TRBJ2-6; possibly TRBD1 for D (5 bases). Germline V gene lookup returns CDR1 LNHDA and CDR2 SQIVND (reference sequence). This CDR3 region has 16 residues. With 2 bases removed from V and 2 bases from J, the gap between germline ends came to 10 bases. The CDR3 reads CASSISDSAGANVLTF. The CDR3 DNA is TGTGCCAGTAGTATAAGCGACAGTGCTGGGGCCAACGTCCTGACTTTC.

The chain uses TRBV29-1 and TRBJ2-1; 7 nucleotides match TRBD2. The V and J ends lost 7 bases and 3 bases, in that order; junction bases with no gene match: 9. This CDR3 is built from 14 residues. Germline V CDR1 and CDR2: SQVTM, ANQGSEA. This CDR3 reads CSATTSSYYNEQFF. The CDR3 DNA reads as TGCAGCGCCACGACTAGCAGTTACTACAATGAGCAGTTCTTC.

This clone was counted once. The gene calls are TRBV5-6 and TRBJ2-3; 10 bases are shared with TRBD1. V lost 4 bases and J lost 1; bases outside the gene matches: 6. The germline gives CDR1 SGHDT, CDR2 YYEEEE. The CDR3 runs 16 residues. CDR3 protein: CASSAGTGAGTDTQYF. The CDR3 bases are TGTGCCAGCAGCGCGGGGACAGGGGCTGGCACAGATACGCAGTATTTT.

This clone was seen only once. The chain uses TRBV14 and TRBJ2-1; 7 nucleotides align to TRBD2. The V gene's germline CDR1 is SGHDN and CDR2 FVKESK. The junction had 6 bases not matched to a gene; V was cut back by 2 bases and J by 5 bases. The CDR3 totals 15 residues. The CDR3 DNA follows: TGTGCCAGCAGCCAACTCGGGAGGTCCCACAATGAGCAGTTCTTC. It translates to CASSQLGRSHNEQFF.

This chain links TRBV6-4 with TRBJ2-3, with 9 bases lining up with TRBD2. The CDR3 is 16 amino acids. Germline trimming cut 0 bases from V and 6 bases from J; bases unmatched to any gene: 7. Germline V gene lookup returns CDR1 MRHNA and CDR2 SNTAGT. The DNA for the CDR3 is TGTGCCAGCAGTGACTCGAGTGCTAGCGGGGCGGATACGCAGTATTTT. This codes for CASSDSSASGADTQYF.

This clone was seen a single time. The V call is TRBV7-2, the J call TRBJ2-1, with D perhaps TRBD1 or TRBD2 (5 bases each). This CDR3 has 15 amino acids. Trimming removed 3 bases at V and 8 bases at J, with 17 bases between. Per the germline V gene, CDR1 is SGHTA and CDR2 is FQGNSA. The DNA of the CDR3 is TGTGCCAGCAGCTTGTACGGGACCGGTTCCCATGAGCAGTTCTTC. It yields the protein CASSLYGTGSHEQFF.

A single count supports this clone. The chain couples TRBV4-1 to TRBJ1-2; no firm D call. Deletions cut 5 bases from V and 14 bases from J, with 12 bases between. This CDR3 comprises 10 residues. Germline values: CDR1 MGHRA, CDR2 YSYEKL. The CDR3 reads CASSGTSATF. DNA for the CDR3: TGCGCCAGCAGCGGAACTTCGGCAACCTTC.

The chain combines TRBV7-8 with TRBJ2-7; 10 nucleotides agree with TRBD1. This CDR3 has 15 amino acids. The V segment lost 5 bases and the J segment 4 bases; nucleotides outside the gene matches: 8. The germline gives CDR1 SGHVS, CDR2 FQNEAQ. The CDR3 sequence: CASSATGTGAYEQYF. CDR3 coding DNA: TGTGCCAGCAGCGCCACCGGGACAGGGGCTTACGAGCAGTACTTC. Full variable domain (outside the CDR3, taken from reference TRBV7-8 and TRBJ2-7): GAGVSQSPRYKVAKRGQDVALRCDPISGHVSLFWYQQALGQGPEFLTYFQNEAQLDKSGLPSDRFFAERPEGSVSTLKIQRTQQEDSAVYLCASSATGTGAYEQYFGPGTRLTVT.

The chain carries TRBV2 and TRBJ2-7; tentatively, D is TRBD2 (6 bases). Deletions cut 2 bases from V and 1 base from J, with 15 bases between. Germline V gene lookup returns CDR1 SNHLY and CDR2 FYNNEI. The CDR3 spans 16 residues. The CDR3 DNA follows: TGTGCCAGCAGTGAACGGGGTACGGGACTGTCCTACGAGCAGTACTTC. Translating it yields CASSERGTGLSYEQYF. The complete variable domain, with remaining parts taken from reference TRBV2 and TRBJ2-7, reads EPEVTQTPSHQVTQMGQEVILRCVPISNHLYFYWYRQILGQKVEFLVSFYNNEISEKSEIFDDQFSVERPDGSNFTLKIRSTKLEDSAMYFCASSERGTGLSYEQYFGPGTRLTVT.

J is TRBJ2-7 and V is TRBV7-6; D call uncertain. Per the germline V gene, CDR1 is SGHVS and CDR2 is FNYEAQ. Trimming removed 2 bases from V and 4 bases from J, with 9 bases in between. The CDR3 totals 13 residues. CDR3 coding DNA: TGTGCCAGCAGCTTAAAGGGAAAGTACGAGCAGTACTTC. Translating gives CASSLKGKYEQYF.

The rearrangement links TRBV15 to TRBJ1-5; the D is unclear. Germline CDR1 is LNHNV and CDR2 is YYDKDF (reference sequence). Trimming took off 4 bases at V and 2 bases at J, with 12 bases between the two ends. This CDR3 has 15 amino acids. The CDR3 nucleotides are TGTGCCACCAGCAAGGCTCCGATTGGCAATCAGCCCCAGCATTTT. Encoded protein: CATSKAPIGNQPQHF. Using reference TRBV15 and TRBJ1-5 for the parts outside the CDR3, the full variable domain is DAMVIQNPRYQVTQFGKPVTLSCSQTLNHNVMYWYQQKSSQAPKLLFHYYDKDFNNEADTPDNFQSRRPNTSFCFLDIRSPGLGDTAMYLCATSKAPIGNQPQHFGDGTRLSIL.

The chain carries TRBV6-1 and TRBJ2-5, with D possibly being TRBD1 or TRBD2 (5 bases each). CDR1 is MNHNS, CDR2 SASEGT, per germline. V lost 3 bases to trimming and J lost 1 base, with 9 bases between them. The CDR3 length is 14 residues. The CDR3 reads CASSEQGPQETQYF. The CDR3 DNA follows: TGTGCCAGCAGTGAGCAGGGACCCCAAGAGACCCAGTACTTC.

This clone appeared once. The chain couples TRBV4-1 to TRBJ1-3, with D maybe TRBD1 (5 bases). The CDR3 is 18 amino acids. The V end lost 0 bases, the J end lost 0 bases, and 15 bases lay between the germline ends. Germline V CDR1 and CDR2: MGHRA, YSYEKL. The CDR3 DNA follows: TGCGCCAGCAGCCAAGATGCCGGGACCCCGAGCTCTGGAAACACCATATATTTT. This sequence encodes CASSQDAGTPSSGNTIYF.

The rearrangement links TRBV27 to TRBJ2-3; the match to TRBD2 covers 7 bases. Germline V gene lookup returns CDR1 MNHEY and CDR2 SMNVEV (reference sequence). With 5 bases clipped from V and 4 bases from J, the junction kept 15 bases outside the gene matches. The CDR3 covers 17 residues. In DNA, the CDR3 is TGTGCCAGCAGTACCCGACTAGCCCTTTCCAGCCCAGATACGCAGTATTTT. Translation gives CASSTRLALSSPDTQYF.

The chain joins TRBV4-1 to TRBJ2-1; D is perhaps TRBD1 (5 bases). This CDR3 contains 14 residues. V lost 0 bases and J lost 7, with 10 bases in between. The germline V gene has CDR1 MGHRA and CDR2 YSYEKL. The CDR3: CASSQEARTNEQFF. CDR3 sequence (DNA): TGCGCCAGCAGCCAAGAGGCTAGGACAAATGAGCAGTTCTTC.

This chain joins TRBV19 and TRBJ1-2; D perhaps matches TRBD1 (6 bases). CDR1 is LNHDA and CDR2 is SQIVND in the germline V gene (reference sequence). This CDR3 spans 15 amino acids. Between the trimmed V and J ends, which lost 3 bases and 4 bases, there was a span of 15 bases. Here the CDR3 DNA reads TGTGCCAGTAGTATCGGAGACAGGAGACTCTATGGCTACACCTTC. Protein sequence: CASSIGDRRLYGYTF.